This T cell receptor (beta chain) came from a study of cytomegalovirus exposure and HLA in healthy donors. Study-wide findings and caveats: TRBV6-2, TRBV6-3 and some other V segments were excluded as indistinguishable. Productive rates of about 90% or about 30% were seen for most TCR beta V segments in an earlier analysis. Cytomegalovirus status was reportedly diagnosed by the classifier with high specificity and sensitivity.

Note on this clone: The target antigen is unknown.

The V end was cut by 3 bases, the J end by 6 bases, with 11 bases between. The CDR3 contains 14 residues. Germline V gives CDR1 PRHDT, CDR2 FYEKMQ (reference sequence). PCR involved 60 Vbeta and 13 Jbeta primers. Libraries were prepared by immunoSEQ multiplex PCR; TCRdb keeps only in-frame clonotypes and omits some of them. The sample has under 110,000 clones, more than 80% seen once. The V call is TRBV13, the J call TRBJ2-2, with a possible D match to TRBD1 (6 bases). This TCR derives from a man aged 25-45 years in good health and CMV-seronegative. Material: PBMCs. The CDR3: CASSFYSGAGELFF. The CDR3 nucleotides read TGTGCCAGCAGCTTTTATTCAGGGGCCGGGGAGCTGTTTTTT.